The text below deals with one T cell receptor beta chain. The sample belongs to a study of blood T cell repertoires in COVID-19. Study information: Samples came from the United States, Italy and Spain, spanning acute and convalescent COVID-19. Nucleic acid was either cDNA or gDNA, and it came from T cells, B-cell-depleted T cells, or PBMCs.

V lost 1 base, J lost 2 bases, and 9 bases lay in between. The CDR3 has 14 residues. The germline V gene has CDR1 SGHTA and CDR2 FQGNSA. In the original workflow: Amplification of reference gene primers provided the estimated nucleated cell counts. TCRdb's copy holds only in-frame clones and misses some; the assay was immunoSEQ multiplex PCR. V and J calls plus clone size are reproduced from that table; the DNA served to infer D and trimming. The sample lists 95,000 to 130,000 clones; 70% to 85% were seen once. The clonotype comes from a man between 65 and 85 years old with active or convalescent COVID-19. The chain employs TRBV7-2 and TRBJ2-7; D remains unclear. The sample was peripheral blood. For the CDR3, the DNA is TGTGCCAGCAGCTTAGTTATAGAGGCCTACGAGCAGTACTTC. Its translation: CASSLVIEAYEQYF. The entire variable domain, with the rest obtained from reference TRBV7-2 and TRBJ2-7, is as follows: GAGVSQSPSNKVTEKGKDVELRCDPISGHTALYWYRQSLGQGLEFLIYFQGNSAPDKSGLPSDRFSAERTGGSVSTLTIQRTQQEDSAVYLCASSLVIEAYEQYFGPGTRLTVT.